This passage covers 3 T cell receptor beta chains from one sample sequenced in a study of CD4 and CD8 cells across lung adenocarcinoma regions. TCRdb called the PCR reads again in MiXCR, with one record for every CDR3 protein. The table shows 24,000 or so distinct CDR3 sequences, with over 40% occurring only once. Source material: CD4+ T cells from the center of a lung tumor. These receptors were obtained from a male donor with lung adenocarcinoma. The CD4 and CD8 labels of this study may be unreliable.

This clonotype appeared many times. The V and J genes are TRBV28 and TRBJ1-2, with 7 bases aligning to TRBD1. The CDR3 runs to 15 residues. The junction had 14 bases not matched to a gene; V was cut back by 7 bases and J by 6 bases. Germline loops: CDR1 MDHEN, CDR2 SYDVKM. The CDR3 sequence: CASTLLNRGYDGYTF. The DNA for the CDR3 is TGTGCCAGCACCCTCCTGAACAGGGGATATGATGGCTACACCTTC.

This clonotype came up many times. This sequence joins TRBV6-5 and TRBJ1-4; D perhaps matches TRBD1 (5 bases). Germline lookup yields CDR1 MNHEY and CDR2 SVGAGI. This CDR3 comprises 15 residues. The ends were cut back, 2 bases at V and 8 bases at J, with 15 bases in the middle. The CDR3 loop is CASSYGGGRMEKLFF. CDR3 bases: TGTGCCAGCAGTTACGGGGGAGGCAGGATGGAAAAACTGTTTTTT.

The chain is built from TRBV6-1 and TRBJ2-1; maybe TRBD1 (7 bases). CDR1 MNHNS and CDR2 SASEGT come from the germline V gene. The CDR3 totals 15 residues. V shed 5 bases and J shed 8 bases, with 19 bases lying between them. CDR3 residues: CASSLGAGGRYEQFF. The CDR3 nucleotides read TGTGCCAGCAGTCTTGGGGCAGGGGGGCGATATGAGCAGTTCTTC.